These T cell receptor beta chains were read from a single sample in a study of blood T cell repertoires in COVID-19. Profiling relied on immunoSEQ multiplex PCR, and the TCRdb table lists in-frame clones only, not all of them. Here the sample spans roughly 87,000 clones, approximately 88% being singletons. The specimen sequenced was peripheral blood. Receptor source: a woman in her sixties with acute or convalescent COVID-19. The CDR3 runs from the conserved cysteine through the conserved F or W. D genes are given only for firm matches. Clone size is shown for a subset of rows, as once, few, many or a class of expanded clone.

TRBJ2-6	TRBV11-2	16	TRBD1	.	CASRGQGAGGANVLTF	TGTGCCAGCAGGGGACAGGGGGCGGGAGGGGCCAACGTCCTGACTTTC
TRBJ1-5	TRBV3-1/TRBV3-2	15	TRBD1	.	CASSQTGQGYQPQHF	TGTGCCAGCAGCCAAACGGGACAGGGATATCAGCCCCAGCATTTT
TRBJ2-2	TRBV14	17	TRBD1	.	CASSQNRYRGRGGELFF	TGTGCCAGCAGCCAAAACCGTTACAGGGGGCGAGGCGGGGAGCTGTTTTTT
TRBJ1-1	TRBV5-1	14	TRBD1	.	CASSPGTVNTEAFF	TGCGCCAGCAGCCCAGGGACAGTCAACACTGAAGCTTTCTTT
TRBJ1-6	TRBV28	17	.	.	CASSLARVYPENSPLHF	TGTGCCAGCAGTTTGGCGCGGGTTTACCCCGAAAATTCACCCCTCCACTTT
TRBJ1-1	TRBV28	14	.	.	CASSLASRALGAFF	TGTGCCAGCAGTTTGGCAAGCAGGGCCCTGGGAGCTTTCTTT
TRBJ2-5	TRBV7-2	14	.	.	CASSLAGLQETQYF	TGTGCCAGCAGCTTGGCGGGGCTCCAAGAGACCCAGTACTTC
TRBJ2-3	TRBV7-2	12	.	.	CASSLSPDTQYF	TGTGCCAGCAGCCTATCGCCGGATACGCAGTATTTT
TRBJ1-2	TRBV11-3	17	TRBD1	.	CASSLIVRGLKIYGYTF	TGTGCCAGCAGCTTAATCGTCAGGGGGCTGAAAATCTATGGCTACACCTTC
TRBJ1-2	TRBV3-1/TRBV3-2	15	.	.	CASSQTSRRNYGYTF	TGTGCCAGCAGCCAAACTTCACGAAGAAACTATGGCTACACCTTC
TRBJ1-3	TRBV2	16	TRBD1	.	CASSKDRSGAGNTIYF	TGTGCCAGCAGTAAGGACAGGAGTGGGGCTGGAAACACCATATATTTT
TRBJ2-3	TRBV19	15	.	.	CASTYGYTSTDTQYF	TGTGCCAGTACTTACGGGTACACTAGCACAGATACGCAGTATTTT
TRBJ2-1	TRBV11-3	15	TRBD2	.	CASSFRGGGGNEQFF	TGTGCCAGCAGCTTTCGAGGCGGGGGGGGGAATGAGCAGTTCTTC
TRBJ1-2	TRBV28	15	TRBD1	few	CASSLSERTGPGYTF	TGTGCCAGCAGTTTATCCGAACGGACAGGTCCTGGCTACACCTTC
TRBJ1-1	TRBV11-3	13	.	once	CASSSGVVTEAFF	TGTGCCAGCAGCTCAGGGGTAGTCACTGAAGCTTTCTTT
TRBJ2-5	TRBV3-1/TRBV3-2	16	TRBD2	.	CASSQEMRGGWETQYF	TGTGCCAGCAGCCAAGAGATGCGGGGGGGCTGGGAGACCCAGTACTTC
TRBJ2-5	TRBV5-1	15	TRBD1	.	CASSLAGTGRETQYF	TGCGCCAGCAGCTTGGCCGGGACAGGGAGGGAGACCCAGTACTTC
TRBJ1-6	TRBV28	15	TRBD1	.	CASSLTGGINSPLHF	TGTGCCAGCAGTTTGACAGGGGGCATTAATTCACCCCTCCACTTT
TRBJ1-5	TRBV5-1	15	.	.	CASSLVPESNQPQHF	TGCGCCAGCAGCTTGGTTCCAGAAAGCAATCAGCCCCAGCATTTT
TRBJ2-2	TRBV2	15	.	.	CASKVTTTGTGELFF	TGTGCCAGCAAAGTCACAACCACGGGCACCGGGGAGCTGTTTTTT
TRBJ1-5	TRBV19	14	.	.	CASSIRGINQPQHF	TGTGCCAGTAGTATCCGAGGGATCAATCAGCCCCAGCATTTT
TRBJ2-1	TRBV6-6	17	.	.	CASSPPGRAGRNNEQFF	TGTGCCAGCAGTCCCCCGGGTCGGGCAGGGAGGAACAATGAGCAGTTCTTC
TRBJ1-5	TRBV4-2	14	.	.	CASSQGAGNQPQHF	TGTGCCAGCAGCCAAGGGGCAGGCAATCAGCCCCAGCATTTT
TRBJ1-3	TRBV7-3	16	.	.	CASSFRGFGAGNTIYF	TGTGCCAGCAGCTTCAGGGGTTTCGGCGCAGGAAACACCATATATTTT